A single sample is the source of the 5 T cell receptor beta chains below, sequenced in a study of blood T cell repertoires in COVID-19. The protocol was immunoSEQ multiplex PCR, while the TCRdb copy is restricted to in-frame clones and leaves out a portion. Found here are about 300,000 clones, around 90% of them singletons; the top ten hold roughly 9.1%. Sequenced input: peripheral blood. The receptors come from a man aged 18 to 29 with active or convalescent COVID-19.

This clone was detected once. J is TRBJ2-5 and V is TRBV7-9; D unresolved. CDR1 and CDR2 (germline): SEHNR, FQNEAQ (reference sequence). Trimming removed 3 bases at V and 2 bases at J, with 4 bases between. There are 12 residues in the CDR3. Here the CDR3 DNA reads TGTGCCAGCAGCTTGGAGCAAGAGACCCAGTACTTC. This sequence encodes CASSLEQETQYF.

CDR3 bases: TGTGCCAGCAGCCACCCGACAGGGCGAACCACTGAAGCTTTCTTT. Translation: CASSHPTGRTTEAFF. The chain links TRBV3-1 (or the pseudogene TRBV3-2) to TRBJ1-1; 7 nucleotides match TRBD1. With 3 bases clipped from V and 4 bases from J, the junction kept 8 bases outside the gene matches. This CDR3 comprises 15 residues. Per germline, CDR1 LGHDT and CDR2 YNNKEL (reference sequence).

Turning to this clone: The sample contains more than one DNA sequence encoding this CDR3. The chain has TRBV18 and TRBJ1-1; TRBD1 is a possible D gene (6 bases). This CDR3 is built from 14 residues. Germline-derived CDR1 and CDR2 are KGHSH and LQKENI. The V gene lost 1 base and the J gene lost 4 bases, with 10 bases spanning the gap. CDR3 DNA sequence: TGTGCCAGCTCACCACGCGAAGGGGGCACTGAAGCTTTCTTT. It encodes CASSPREGGTEAFF.

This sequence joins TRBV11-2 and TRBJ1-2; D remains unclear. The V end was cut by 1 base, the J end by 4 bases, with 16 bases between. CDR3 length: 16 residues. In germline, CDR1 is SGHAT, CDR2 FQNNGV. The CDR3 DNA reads TGTGCCAGCAGCTTAGCCCTGACGGCTAGCCTCTATGGCTACACCTTC. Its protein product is CASSLALTASLYGYTF. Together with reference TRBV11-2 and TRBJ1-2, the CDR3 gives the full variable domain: EAGVAQSPRYKIIEKRQSVAFWCNPISGHATLYWYQQILGQGPKLLIQFQNNGVVDDSQLPKDRFSAERLKGVDSTLKIQPAKLEDSAVYLCASSLALTASLYGYTFGSGTRLTVV.

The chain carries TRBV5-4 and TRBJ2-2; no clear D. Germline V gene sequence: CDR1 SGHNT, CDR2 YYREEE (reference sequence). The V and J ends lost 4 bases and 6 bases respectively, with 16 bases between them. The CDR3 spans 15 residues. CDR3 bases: TGTGCCAGCAGCACCCCCCGAGGAGTGGCCGGGGAGCTGTTTTTT. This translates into CASSTPRGVAGELFF.